The TCR beta chain described here comes from a study of cytomegalovirus exposure and HLA in healthy donors. Turning to the study itself: One earlier analysis, a look at some 180 million T cells, found some 120 million unique TCR beta sequences.

Overall study findings and caveats: A previous analysis found most TCR beta V segments productive roughly 87% or roughly 30% of the time.

V lost 6 bases to trimming and J lost 2 bases, with 14 bases between them. The CDR3 sequence is 15 residues long. CDR1 is SGHTA and CDR2 is FQGNSA in the germline V gene. About this clone itself: Antigen unknown.

The PCR had 60 Vbeta and 13 Jbeta primers. The method was immunoSEQ multiplex PCR; TCRdb's version includes in-frame clones alone and lacks a portion of them. The repertoire includes a few hundred thousand clones, approximately 80% of them detected once, and 0.58% sits in the top ten. The sequenced sample consisted of PBMCs. The TCR comes from a woman in her thirties or forties in good health and CMV-seronegative. The chain carries TRBV7-2 and TRBJ1-3; maybe TRBD1 (5 bases). The CDR3 protein is CASRERGYPGNTIYF. CDR3 nucleotide sequence: TGTGCCAGCAGGGAACGGGGGTACCCTGGAAACACCATATATTTT.